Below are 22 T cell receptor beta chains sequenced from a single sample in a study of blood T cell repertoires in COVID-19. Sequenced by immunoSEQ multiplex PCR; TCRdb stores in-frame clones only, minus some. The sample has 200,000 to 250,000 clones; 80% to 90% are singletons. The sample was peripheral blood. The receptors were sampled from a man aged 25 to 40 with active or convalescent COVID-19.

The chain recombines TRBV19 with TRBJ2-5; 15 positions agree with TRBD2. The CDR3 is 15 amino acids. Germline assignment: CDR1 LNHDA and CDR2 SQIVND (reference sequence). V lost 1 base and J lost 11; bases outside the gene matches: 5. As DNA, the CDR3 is TGTGCCAGTAGTATAGGCCGGGGACTAGCGGGAGGTCAGTACTTC. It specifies CASSIGRGLAGGQYF. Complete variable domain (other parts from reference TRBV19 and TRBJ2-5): DGGITQSPKYLFRKEGQNVTLSCEQNLNHDAMYWYRQDPGQGLRLIYYSQIVNDFQKGDIAEGYSVSREKKESFPLTVTSAQKNPTAFYLCASSIGRGLAGGQYFGPGTRLLVL.

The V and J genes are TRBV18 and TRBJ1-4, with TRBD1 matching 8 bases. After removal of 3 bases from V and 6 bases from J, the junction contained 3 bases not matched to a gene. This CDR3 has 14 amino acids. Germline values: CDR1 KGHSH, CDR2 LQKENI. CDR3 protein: CASSPGQVDEKLFF. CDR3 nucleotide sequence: TGTGCCAGCTCACCGGGACAGGTAGATGAAAAACTGTTTTTT.

In nucleotides, the CDR3 is TGTGCCAGTAGACCCCGGGACAGGGGCACTGAAGCTTTCTTT. Translation: CASRPRDRGTEAFF. The chain employs TRBV19 and TRBJ1-1, with TRBD1 identical over 10 bases. This CDR3 has 14 residues. The germline gives CDR1 LNHDA, CDR2 SQIVND (reference sequence). With 6 bases clipped from V and 4 bases from J, the junction kept 5 bases outside the gene matches.

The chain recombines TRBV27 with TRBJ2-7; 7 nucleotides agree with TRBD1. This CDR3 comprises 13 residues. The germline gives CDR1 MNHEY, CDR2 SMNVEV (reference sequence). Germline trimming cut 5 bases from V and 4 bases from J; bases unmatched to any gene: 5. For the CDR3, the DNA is TGTGCCAGCAGTCCAAGGGGGCTATACGAGCAGTACTTC. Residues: CASSPRGLYEQYF.

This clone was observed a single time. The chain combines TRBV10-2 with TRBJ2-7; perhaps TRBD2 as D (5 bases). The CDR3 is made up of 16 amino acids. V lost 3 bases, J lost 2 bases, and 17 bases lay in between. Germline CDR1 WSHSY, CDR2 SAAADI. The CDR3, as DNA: TGCGCCAGCAGTGATCCGACGGGGATCTCACCCTACGAGCAGTACTTC. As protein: CASSDPTGISPYEQYF.

The CDR3 DNA is TGTGCCAGCACCGGACTAGCGGGGGGCACAGATACGCAGTATTTT. Protein: CASTGLAGGTDTQYF. The chain links TRBV28 to TRBJ2-3; 13 nucleotides align to TRBD2. CDR3 length: 15 residues. Per the germline V gene, CDR1 is MDHEN and CDR2 is SYDVKM. V lost 7 bases and J lost 1; bases outside the gene matches: 2. Looking up the rest from reference TRBV28 and TRBJ2-3 gives the full variable domain: DVKVTQSSRYLVKRTGEKVFLECVQDMDHENMFWYRQDPGLGLRLIYFSYDVKMKEKGDIPEGYSVSREKKERFSLILESASTNQTSMYLCASTGLAGGTDTQYFGPGTRLTVL.

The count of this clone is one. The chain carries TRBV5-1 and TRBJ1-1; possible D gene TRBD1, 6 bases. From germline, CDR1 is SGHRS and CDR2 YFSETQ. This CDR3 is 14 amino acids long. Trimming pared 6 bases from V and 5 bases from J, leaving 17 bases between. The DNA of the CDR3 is TGCGCCAGCACCCGGGGGGGGCTTGGAACTGAAGCTTTCTTT. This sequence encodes CASTRGGLGTEAFF.

This CDR3 is CASSGFPAGRNGEQFF. CDR3 nucleotides: TGTGCCAGCAGCGGATTCCCGGCAGGGAGGAACGGTGAGCAGTTCTTC. The V call is TRBV9, the J call TRBJ2-1; the D gene is possibly TRBD2 (6 bases). This CDR3 is 16 amino acids long. V lost 3 bases to trimming and J lost 9 bases, with 22 bases between them. Germline lookup yields CDR1 SGDLS and CDR2 YYNGEE.

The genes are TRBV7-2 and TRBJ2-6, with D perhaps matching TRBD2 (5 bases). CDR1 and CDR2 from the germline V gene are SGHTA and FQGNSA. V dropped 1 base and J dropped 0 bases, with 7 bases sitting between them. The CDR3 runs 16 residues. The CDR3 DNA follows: TGTGCCAGCAGCTTAGGAGGGCACTCTGGGGCCAACGTCCTGACTTTC. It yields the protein CASSLGGHSGANVLTF.

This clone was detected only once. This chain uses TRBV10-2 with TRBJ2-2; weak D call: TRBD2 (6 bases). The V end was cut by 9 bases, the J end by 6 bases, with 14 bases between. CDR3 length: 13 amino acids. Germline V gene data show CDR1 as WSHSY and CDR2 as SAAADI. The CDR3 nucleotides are TGCGCCAGTCGGGGGAAGCGCGCCGGGGAGCTGTTTTTT. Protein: CASRGKRAGELFF.

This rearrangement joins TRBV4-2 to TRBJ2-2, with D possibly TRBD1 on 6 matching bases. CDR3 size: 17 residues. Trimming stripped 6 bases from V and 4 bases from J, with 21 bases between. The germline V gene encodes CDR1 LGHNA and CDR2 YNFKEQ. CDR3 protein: CASSNAAGASGTGELFF. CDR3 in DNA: TGTGCCAGCAGTAACGCTGCAGGGGCGTCTGGCACCGGGGAGCTGTTTTTT.

The CDR3 is CASSPRVGQGDGYTF. CDR3 in DNA: TGTGCCAGCTCACCACGAGTTGGACAGGGGGATGGCTACACCTTC. The chain combines TRBV18 with TRBJ1-2; 10 nucleotides match TRBD1. CDR1 and CDR2 (germline): KGHSH, LQKENI. The CDR3 is made up of 15 amino acids. Trimming removed 1 base from V and 6 bases from J; junction bases left unmatched: 5.

CDR3 DNA: TGCGCCAGCAGCCAAGGACAGGGCCCGAAGTCACCCCTCCACTTT. It is translated as CASSQGQGPKSPLHF. The rearrangement joins TRBV4-1 to TRBJ1-6, with TRBD1 matching over 7 bases. This CDR3 is 15 amino acids long. Trimming took 1 base from V and 10 from J; bases not matched to a gene: 7. CDR1 MGHRA and CDR2 YSYEKL come from the germline V gene.

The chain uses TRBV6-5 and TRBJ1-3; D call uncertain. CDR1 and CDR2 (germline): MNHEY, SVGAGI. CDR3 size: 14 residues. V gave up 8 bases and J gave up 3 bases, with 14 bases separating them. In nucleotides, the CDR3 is TGTGCCAGCGGAGATGGTACTGGTGGAAACACCATATATTTT. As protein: CASGDGTGGNTIYF.

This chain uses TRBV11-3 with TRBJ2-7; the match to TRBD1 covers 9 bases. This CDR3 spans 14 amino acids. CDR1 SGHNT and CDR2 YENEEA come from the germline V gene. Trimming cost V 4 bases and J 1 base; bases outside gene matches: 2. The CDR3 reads CASSSGQGSYEQYF. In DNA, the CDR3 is TGTGCCAGCAGCTCAGGACAGGGGTCCTACGAGCAGTACTTC.

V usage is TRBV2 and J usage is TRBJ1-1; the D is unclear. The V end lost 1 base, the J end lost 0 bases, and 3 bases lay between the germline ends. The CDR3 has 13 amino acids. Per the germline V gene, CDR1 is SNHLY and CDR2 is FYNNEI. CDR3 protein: CASSEVMNTEAFF. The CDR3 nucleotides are TGTGCCAGCAGTGAAGTAATGAACACTGAAGCTTTCTTT. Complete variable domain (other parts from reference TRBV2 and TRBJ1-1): EPEVTQTPSHQVTQMGQEVILRCVPISNHLYFYWYRQILGQKVEFLVSFYNNEISEKSEIFDDQFSVERPDGSNFTLKIRSTKLEDSAMYFCASSEVMNTEAFFGQGTRLTVV.

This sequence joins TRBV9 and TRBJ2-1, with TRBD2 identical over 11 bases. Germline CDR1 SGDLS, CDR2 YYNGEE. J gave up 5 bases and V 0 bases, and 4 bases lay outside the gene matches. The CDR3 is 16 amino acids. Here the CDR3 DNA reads TGTGCCAGCAGCGTAGCGACGACTAGCGGGAACAATGAGCAGTTCTTC. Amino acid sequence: CASSVATTSGNNEQFF. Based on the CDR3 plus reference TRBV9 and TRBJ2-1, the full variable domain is DSGVTQTPKHLITATGQRVTLRCSPRSGDLSVYWYQQSLDQGLQFLIQYYNGEERAKGNILERFSAQQFPDLHSELNLSSLELGDSALYFCASSVATTSGNNEQFFGPGTRLTVL.

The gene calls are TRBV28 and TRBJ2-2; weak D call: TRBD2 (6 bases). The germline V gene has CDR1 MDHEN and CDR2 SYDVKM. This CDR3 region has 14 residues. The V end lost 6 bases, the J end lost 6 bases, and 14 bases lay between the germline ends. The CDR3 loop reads CASSTRVAAGELFF. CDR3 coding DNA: TGTGCCAGCAGCACTAGGGTAGCGGCCGGGGAGCTGTTTTTT.

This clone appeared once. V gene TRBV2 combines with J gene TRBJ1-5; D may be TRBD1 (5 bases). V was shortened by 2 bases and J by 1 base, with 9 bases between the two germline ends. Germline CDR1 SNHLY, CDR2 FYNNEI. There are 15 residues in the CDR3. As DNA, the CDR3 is TGTGCCAGCAGTGAACAGGGATTAAGCAATCAGCCCCAGCATTTT. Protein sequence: CASSEQGLSNQPQHF.

The CDR3 DNA follows: TGCGCCAGCAGCCGCCAGACAGAAGTGATGGATACGCAGTATTTT. Translation: CASSRQTEVMDTQYF. J is TRBJ2-3 and V is TRBV5-1; possible D gene TRBD1, 5 bases. The V end lost 4 bases, the J end lost 6 bases, and 18 bases lay between the germline ends. Germline assignment: CDR1 SGHRS and CDR2 YFSETQ. This CDR3 is built from 15 residues.

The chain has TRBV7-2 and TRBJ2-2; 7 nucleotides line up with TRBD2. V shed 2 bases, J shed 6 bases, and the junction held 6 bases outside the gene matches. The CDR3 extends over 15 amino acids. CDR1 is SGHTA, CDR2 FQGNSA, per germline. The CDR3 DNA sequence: TGTGCCAGCAGCTTACGACTAGCCGGGGCCGGGGAGCTGTTTTTT. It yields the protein CASSLRLAGAGELFF.

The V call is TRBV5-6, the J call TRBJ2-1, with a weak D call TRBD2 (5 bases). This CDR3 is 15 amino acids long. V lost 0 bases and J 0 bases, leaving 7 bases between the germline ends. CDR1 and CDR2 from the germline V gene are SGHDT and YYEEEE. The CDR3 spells CASSLGGFSYNEQFF. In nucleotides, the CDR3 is TGTGCCAGCAGCTTGGGAGGGTTCTCCTACAATGAGCAGTTCTTC.